This TCR beta chain was sequenced for a study of identical twins (dated by TCRdb to 2016 to 2018). Turning to the overall study: To test whether fetal clonotypes persist, the study used deep sequencing on TCR alpha and beta repertoires from monozygotic twins, unrelated adults of various ages, and cord blood. To rule out contamination, replicate twin experiments were performed at different times with different library preparation protocols. What the study reported, not specific to this receptor: Because the same donors could not be followed over many years, the conclusions relied on cross-sectional statistical analysis. Invariant T cells such as MAIT and iNKT could partly confound zero-insertion analyses, though diverse VJ usage argued against this for most clonotypes. The excess sharing between twins in beta out-of-frame sequences was weaker because fewer shared sequences reduced the signal-to-noise ratio. In monozygotic twins, out-of-frame TCR alpha sharing was systematically underestimated by recombination models, although the models agreed with sharing between unrelated individuals. Abundant cord blood beta clonotypes carried fewer insertions; young adult naive repertoires showed a weaker similar trend, while memory repertoires showed none. Out-of-frame TCR alpha sequences shared between twins showed an excess of low generation-probability sequences compared with coincidental sharing between unrelated individuals.

V is reduced by 6 bases and J by 3 bases, leaving a spacing of 14 bases between them. Via the germline V gene, CDR1 is MDHEN and CDR2 SYDVKM. Reading from cysteine to phenylalanine, the CDR3 counts 14 amino acids. Just CDR3 DNA is preserved here, 42 bases in frame from base 1. A note on this clonotype: Its antigen specificity is not known. Per-base quality was not reported, and no clone a single base away is much larger than it.

All donors were healthy Caucasians. Three pairs of female monozygotic twins, all aged roughly 18 to 29 years, were included in the twin cohort. CD4+ and CD8+ T cell populations were isolated with positive isolation kits from Invitrogen. Library construction relied on 5' RACE. This sample was sequenced with an Illumina HiSeq 2000. Template switching added a universal primer binding site, and the final cDNA carried a unique molecular identifier that allowed TCR cDNA molecules to be counted accurately. Specific primers in the conserved constant-segment region were used to synthesize first-strand cDNA for TCR alpha and beta chains. To control for contamination, every cDNA library was double barcoded, receiving both a SMART-Mk sample barcode and Illumina barcodes. TruSeq adapter sequences, together with Illumina sample barcodes, were added in two successive PCR steps. Sequencing of the TCR alpha and beta cDNA libraries was done on the Illumina HiSeq platform using custom primers. The study's own analysis went as follows. MiGEC was used to process raw reads and extract unique molecular identifiers, and MiXCR was used to find CDR3 positions. For each individual, recombination models were inferred using an EM algorithm with the repgenHMM and IGoR tools. The analysis of shared clonotypes was done with the tcR package in R, with sharing normalized by the product of cloneset sizes. To study raw recombination free of thymic and clonal selection effects, out-of-frame nonproductive sequences were analyzed. Using fastp at Q25 and MiXCR, TCRdb reprocessed the public reads and kept productive beta chains. Each CDR3 protein gets just one entry, which takes the most common genes and DNA from the rows behind it. What appears here as the V and J calls and clone size reflects TCRdb's work, not the paper's. This sample lists about 480,000 distinct CDR3 sequences; 13% to 15% were detected once. Around 0.57% of the sample is in the top ten clones.

Separately, the same data were catalogued under a study of yellow fever vaccine responses in identical twins. The second study also describes: According to the authors, in identical twins the way T cells responded to vaccination appeared partly convergent and partly personalized. Focusing on identical twins, the study followed the T cell clones that responded to the vaccine, and did so with precision.

Rearrangement joined TRBV28 to TRBJ2-5; the D match is possibly TRBD1 or TRBD2, with 5 bases aligned in each. Specimen: CD4+ T cells sorted from blood. The clonotype comes from a woman aged 18-35 years in good health. The sequenced DNA is TGTGCCAGCAGCCGACTGAGGGGCGAAGAGACCCAGTACTTC. Its coded protein is CASSRLRGEETQYF.